This TCR beta chain was obtained from a study of T-cell reconstitution after alpha-beta-depleted transplantation in children. In germline, CDR1 is SQVTM, CDR2 ANQGSEA. Trimming took 2 bases from V and 4 from J, leaving 9 bases between them. CDR3 size: 13 residues. This clonotype occurred a few times. Unique molecular identifiers were built into the TCRbeta library. MiXCR, applied by TCRdb to the PCR reads, yields one record per CDR3 protein. The repertoire holds hundreds of thousands of distinct CDR3 sequences, with about 18% as singletons. This sequence was found in a human donor who donated a stem cell graft to a child with acute lymphoblastic leukemia. The sample consisted of PBMCs from the stem cell graft donor, taken from the stem cell graft. This chain uses TRBV29-1 with TRBJ2-1; D not certain. The DNA of the CDR3 is TGCAGCGTTGAAAGCAGCTCTTACAATGAGCAGTTCTTC. Translated: CSVESSSYNEQFF.